This entry lists 14 T cell receptor beta chains sequenced from one sample in a study of identical twins. TCRdb reanalysed the 5' RACE reads using MiXCR and keeps one entry per CDR3 protein. The sample yields 270,000 or so distinct CDR3 sequences, approximately 8.3% seen once. These records were also assigned to another study, of yellow fever vaccine responses in identical twins.

The sample taken for sequencing was CD8+ T cells sorted from blood. These receptors originate from a woman between 18 and 30 years old in good health.

This clonotype was found a few times. The rearrangement links TRBV5-1 to TRBJ2-1; TRBD2 might be the D (6 bases). The CDR3 runs 15 residues. V dropped 4 bases and J dropped 7 bases, with 18 bases sitting between them. Germline lookup yields CDR1 SGHRS and CDR2 YFSETQ. The CDR3 here is CASSPNPGTQNEQFF. The CDR3 DNA follows: TGCGCCAGCAGCCCAAATCCGGGGACTCAAAATGAGCAGTTCTTC.

The chain couples TRBV7-9 to TRBJ2-2, with 9 bases aligning to TRBD2. The CDR3 totals 17 residues. After removal of 5 bases from V and 2 bases from J, the junction contained 9 bases not matched to a gene. CDR1 is SEHNR and CDR2 is FQNEAQ in the germline V gene (reference sequence). For the CDR3, the DNA is TGTGCCAGCAGCCTCCTGACTAGCGGATCCAACACCGGGGAGCTGTTTTTT. Protein sequence: CASSLLTSGSNTGELFF.

This clonotype appeared many times. This chain links TRBV10-3 with TRBJ2-5; D is possibly TRBD2 (6 bases). Germline CDR1 reads ENHRY; CDR2 reads SYGVKD. V was shortened by 2 bases and J by 4 bases, with 14 bases between the two germline ends. The CDR3 contains 15 residues. The CDR3 sequence is CAISEIRESGETQYF. As DNA, the CDR3 is TGTGCCATCAGTGAGATACGGGAGTCCGGAGAGACCCAGTACTTC.

This clonotype has at least ten counts. This chain joins TRBV4-2 and TRBJ2-7; tentative D call: TRBD2 (6 bases). Germline CDR1 reads LGHNA; CDR2 reads YNFKEQ. Trimming left V 4 bases short and J 2 bases short, with 9 bases between. There are 13 residues in the CDR3. The CDR3 DNA reads as TGTGCCAGCAGCCCTGCTAGCGCCTACGAGCAGTACTTC. Translated: CASSPASAYEQYF.

The rearrangement uses TRBV6-2 or TRBV6-3 and TRBJ2-7; TRBD2 matches 15 bases. The CDR3 is 16 amino acids. Germline lookup yields CDR1 MNHEY and CDR2 SVGEGT. V shed 10 bases and J 0 bases; nucleotides not matched to a gene: 7. CDR3 coding DNA: TGTGCCATTCAGGGGACTAGCGGGAGGTCCTCCTACGAGCAGTACTTC. Residues: CAIQGTSGRSSYEQYF.

V gene TRBV4-3 combines with J gene TRBJ1-1, with TRBD1 as a possible D gene (5 bases). Germline-derived CDR1 and CDR2 are LGHNA and YSLEER. The CDR3 totals 13 residues. The V end was cut by 1 base, the J end by 7 bases, with 10 bases between. The CDR3 bases are TGCGCCAGCAGCCAAGGGGGGTTAGATGAAGCTTTCTTT. Translated, it gives CASSQGGLDEAFF.

Remarks on this clonotype: A much larger clonotype is one base distant, so this may be a read error. The rearrangement uses TRBV3-1 and TRBJ2-1; TRBD2 matches at 14 bases. CDR1 is LGHDT, CDR2 YNNKEL, per germline (reference sequence). The CDR3 is 17 amino acids. The CDR3 DNA reads as TGTGCCACCAGCTCGGGACTAGCGGGAGCCATCTACAATGAGCAGTTCTTC. Its translation is CATSSGLAGAIYNEQFF.

This clonotype has more than one count but fewer than ten. V gene TRBV27 combines with J gene TRBJ2-1, with 9 positions matching TRBD2. Germline V gene data show CDR1 as MNHEY and CDR2 as SMNVEV (reference sequence). The CDR3 loop spans 14 amino acids. V was pared by 10 bases and J by 8 bases, with 12 bases of the junction left unmatched. The DNA of the CDR3 is TGTGCCACGGGGACTAGCCCCGTTTGGGATGAGCAGTTCTTC. It translates to CATGTSPVWDEQFF.

The sample holds a few counts of this clonotype. The chain combines TRBV5-1 with TRBJ2-2, with D perhaps TRBD2 (6 bases). Per germline, CDR1 SGHRS and CDR2 YFSETQ. Trimming removed 0 bases from V and 1 base from J, with 7 bases in between. The length of the CDR3 is 15 residues. CDR3 bases: TGCGCCAGCAGCTTGGCTAGCGAGAACACCGGGGAGCTGTTTTTT. As protein: CASSLASENTGELFF.

V usage is TRBV20-1 and J usage is TRBJ2-1; 14 bases align to TRBD2. Germline CDR1 and CDR2: DFQATT and SNEGSKA (reference sequence). The CDR3 loop spans 16 amino acids. V lost 3 bases, J lost 10 bases, and 11 bases stayed unmatched. This CDR3 reads CSASSPEGLAGEEQFF. CDR3 nucleotide sequence: TGCAGTGCTAGTTCCCCAGAGGGACTAGCGGGAGAAGAGCAGTTCTTC.

The chain has TRBV4-3 and TRBJ2-6; D call uncertain. The CDR3 sequence is 14 residues long. Trimming took 0 bases from V and 10 from J, leaving 10 bases between them. CDR1 is LGHNA, CDR2 YSLEER, per germline. The CDR3, as DNA: TGCGCCAGCAGCCAAGATCTCATGGGAAACGTCCTGACTTTC. This codes for CASSQDLMGNVLTF.

J is TRBJ1-1 and V is TRBV7-9; D gene unclear. The CDR3 is made up of 14 amino acids. The germline CDR1 and CDR2 sequences are SEHNR and FQNEAQ (reference sequence). V gave up 5 bases and J gave up 5 bases, with 15 bases separating them. CDR3 bases: TGTGCCAGCAGCCCGCCGATGGCGCGGACTGAAGCTTTCTTT. This sequence encodes CASSPPMARTEAFF.

This clonotype was counted ten times or more. The gene calls are TRBV5-1 and TRBJ2-1, with a tentative D call TRBD2 (5 bases). The CDR3 contains 15 residues. The germline CDR1 and CDR2 sequences are SGHRS and YFSETQ. V was pared by 0 bases and J by 0 bases, with 7 bases between. The CDR3 region is CASSLEAGSYNEQFF. CDR3 nucleotide sequence: TGCGCCAGCAGCTTGGAGGCGGGCTCCTACAATGAGCAGTTCTTC.

This sequence joins TRBV7-8 and TRBJ2-1; 11 positions match TRBD2. The CDR3 consists of 16 residues. Unmatched junction bases numbered 7, after V lost 5 bases and J lost 4 bases. Germline V gives CDR1 SGHVS, CDR2 FQNEAQ. The CDR3 loop reads CASSNTGTSGYNEQFF. The CDR3, as DNA: TGTGCCAGCAGCAATACGGGGACTAGCGGTTACAATGAGCAGTTCTTC.